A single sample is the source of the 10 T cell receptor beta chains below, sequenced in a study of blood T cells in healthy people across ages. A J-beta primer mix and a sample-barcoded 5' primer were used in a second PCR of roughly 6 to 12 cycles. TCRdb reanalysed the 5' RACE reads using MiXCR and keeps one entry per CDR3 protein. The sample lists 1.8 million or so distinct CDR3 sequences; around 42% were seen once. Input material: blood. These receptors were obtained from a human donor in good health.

The chain's CDR3 is CASSQGVASGLETQYF. In nucleotides, the CDR3 is TGTGCCAGCAGCCAAGGAGTCGCTAGCGGGTTGGAGACCCAGTACTTC. The rearrangement joins TRBV3-1 to TRBJ2-5; 8 nucleotides match TRBD2. The CDR3 is 16 amino acids. Losses at the gene ends were 1 base for V and 5 bases for J; bases not matched to a gene: 9. Germline values: CDR1 LGHDT, CDR2 YNNKEL (reference sequence).

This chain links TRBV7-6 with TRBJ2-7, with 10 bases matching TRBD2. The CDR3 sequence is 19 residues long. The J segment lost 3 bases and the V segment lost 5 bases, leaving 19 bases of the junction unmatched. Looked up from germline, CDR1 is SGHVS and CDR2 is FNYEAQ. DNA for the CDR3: TGTGCCAGCAGCCCACACCAGGCACTAGCGGGGCGACGAAACTACGAGCAGTACTTC. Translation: CASSPHQALAGRRNYEQYF.

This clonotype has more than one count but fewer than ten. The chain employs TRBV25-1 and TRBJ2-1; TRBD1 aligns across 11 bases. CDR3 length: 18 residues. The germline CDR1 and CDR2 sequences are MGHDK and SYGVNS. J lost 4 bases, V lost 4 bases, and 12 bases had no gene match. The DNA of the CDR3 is TGTGCCAGCAGTGGGGGACAGGGGGTAGGTTTTTTGTACAATGAGCAGTTCTTC. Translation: CASSGGQGVGFLYNEQFF.

The CDR3 DNA sequence: TGCAGCGTCCGGGACAGGGTGCGAATGGCTGAAGCTTTCTTT. Amino acids: CSVRDRVRMAEAFF. V usage is TRBV29-1 and J usage is TRBJ1-1; the match to TRBD1 covers 9 bases. Germline V lookup: CDR1 SQVTM, CDR2 ANQGSEA. The ends lost 6 bases at V and 6 bases at J; junction bases unmatched: 11. The CDR3 is made up of 14 amino acids.

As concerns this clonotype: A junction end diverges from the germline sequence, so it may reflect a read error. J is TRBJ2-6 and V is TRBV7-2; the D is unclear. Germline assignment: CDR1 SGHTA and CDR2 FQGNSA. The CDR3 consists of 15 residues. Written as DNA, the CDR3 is TGTGCCGGCAGCGCGAGGACGTCTAGGGCCAACGTCCTGACTTTC. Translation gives CAGSARTSRANVLTF.

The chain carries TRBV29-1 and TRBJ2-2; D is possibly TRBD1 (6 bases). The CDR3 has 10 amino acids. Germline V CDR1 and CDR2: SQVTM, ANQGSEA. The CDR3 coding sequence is TGCAGTTACGACAGGGGGGAGCTGTTTTTT. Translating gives CSYDRGELFF.

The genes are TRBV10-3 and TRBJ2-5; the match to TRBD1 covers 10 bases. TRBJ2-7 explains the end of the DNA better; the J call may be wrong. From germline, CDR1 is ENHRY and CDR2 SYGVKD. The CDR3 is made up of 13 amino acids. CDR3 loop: CAIRPGQGLEQYF. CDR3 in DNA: TGTGCCATCAGACCGGGACAGGGGCTCGAGCAGTACTTC.

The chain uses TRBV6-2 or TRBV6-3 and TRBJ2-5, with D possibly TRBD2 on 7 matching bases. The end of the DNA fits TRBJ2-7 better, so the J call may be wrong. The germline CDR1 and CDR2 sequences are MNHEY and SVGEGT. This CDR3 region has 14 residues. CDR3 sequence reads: CASSISGGRYEQYF. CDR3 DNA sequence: TGTGCCAGCAGTATTTCGGGGGGCCGCTACGAGCAGTACTTC.

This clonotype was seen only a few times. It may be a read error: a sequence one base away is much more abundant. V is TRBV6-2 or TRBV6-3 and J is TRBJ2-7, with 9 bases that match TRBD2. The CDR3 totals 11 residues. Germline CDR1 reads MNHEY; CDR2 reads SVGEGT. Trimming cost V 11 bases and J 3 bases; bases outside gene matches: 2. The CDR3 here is CAGGRDYEQYF. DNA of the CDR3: TGTGCCGGCGGGAGGGACTACGAGCAGTACTTC.

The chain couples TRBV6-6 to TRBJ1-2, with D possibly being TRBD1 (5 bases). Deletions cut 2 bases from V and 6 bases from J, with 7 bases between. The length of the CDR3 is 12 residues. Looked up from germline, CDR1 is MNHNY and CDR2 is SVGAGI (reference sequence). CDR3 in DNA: TGTGCCAGCAGTTACGTACAGGATGGCTACACCTTC. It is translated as CASSYVQDGYTF.